This T cell receptor beta chain is drawn from a study of shared clonotypes between healthy human individuals (dated by TCRdb to between 2020 and 2021). Regarding the complete study: The cohort comprised a couple of women and a few men aged 18 to 49 years. The study deeply sequenced blood TCR repertoires of about 5 healthy adults to estimate repertoire size and the extent of clonotype sharing between individuals. Libraries were prepared and TCR repertoires were sequenced by different laboratories using diverse techniques, in order to increase sequencing depth and limit assay-specific biases. Per donor, leukapheresis produced somewhere between about 0.8 and 9 billion PBMCs.

In regard to this clone: This clone's antigen is unknown. No base qualities exist here, and no much larger clone lies one base off it.

Healthy HIV-negative adults with no recently reported acute infections or vaccinations were included as donors. Every donor was a Caucasian adult residing in Nashville, Tennessee, USA. For unsorted samples, some 90 million PBMCs were counted, and genomic DNA was extracted using the QIAamp DNA Blood Mini kit. Blood was collected by leukapheresis, and PBMCs were isolated by Ficoll-Histopaque density gradient centrifugation and then cryopreserved in liquid nitrogen vapor phase. Findings and caveats that apply to the study as a whole: Sampling was limited to blood, and TCR repertoires in tissue likely differ from TCR repertoires in blood. Based on pairwise subsampling, the degree of clonotype sharing among donors was expected to be affected by sequencing depth. The genetic and exposure-history diversity represented was limited by the small number of donors.

The V end loses 5 bases and the J end loses 5 bases, and a stretch of 9 bases separates them. CDR1 and CDR2, looked up from the germline V gene (reference sequence), are SEHNR and FQNEAQ. Including the terminal cysteine and phenylalanine, the CDR3 comprises 12 residues. Left in the record is the CDR3 DNA by itself, 36 bases read in frame from the first base. Using the deep immunoSEQ assay, TCR CDR3 regions were amplified from genomic DNA by multiplex PCR. Extracted genomic DNA from each cell subset was spread evenly across all wells of several immunoSEQ 96-well plates, with each plate serving as a replicate. Each replicate PCR for unsorted PBMC received approximately 0.3 ug genomic DNA, equal to around 30,000 T cell genomes. Genomic DNA from unsorted PBMC was sequenced over ten immunoSEQ deep assay plates. The purified libraries were quantified using a Qubit 3.0 fluorometer, sized with a Bioanalyzer 2100, and then quantified again using the KAPA Library Quantification kit. Each immunoSEQ 96-well plate was sequenced on its own single-read 150-cycle Illumina NextSeq 550 flow cell. Per the source publication's procedure: Because the immunoSEQ output held only junctional sequences and lacked quality scores, the filtering could not match the filtering applied to full-length reads. Sequences were annotated with PyIR, a Python wrapper for IgBLAST v1.9, using IMGT germline references to assign V/J genes and CDR3. Reads were filtered out if the reads had weak V/J assignments (E-value above 1e-6), no CDR3, stop codons, out-of-frame junctions, or ambiguous translated residues. V3J clonotypes were defined as sequences sharing an identical inferred V gene, J gene, and CDR3 amino acid sequence. Percentage overlap between repertoires was calculated by dividing the number of shared unique clonotypes by the size of the smaller repertoire. RTK rarefaction, the Chao1 estimator, and Recon v2.1 estimates of unobserved clonotypes were used to assess repertoire richness. TCRdb mirrors the immuneACCESS table, restricted to in-frame sequences. Some clones are absent from its copies; in checked studies, under half trace to an unresolved V gene, and the reason for the others is unknown. V, J and clone size derive from that table, while D and trimming were established from the DNA sequence. For this sample there are about 480,000 clones; about four fifths appear just once. The biggest ten clones account for approximately 13% of the sample.

The sequenced sample consisted of PBMCs. In this chain, TRBV7-9 is recombined with TRBJ1-1; no D segment can be confidently identified. The sequence derives from a woman aged 40 to 55 in good health. Some clones in this sample may be carry-over from other donors' samples. For the CDR3, the sequence is CASSKGFTEAFF. In nucleotide form, the sequence is TGTGCCAGCAGCAAGGGATTTACTGAAGCTTTCTTT.